This TCR beta chain was sequenced during a study of technical replicates of blood from a handful of donors. Germline CDR1 and CDR2: SGHRS and YFSETQ. Trimming took off 0 bases at V and 5 bases at J, with 15 bases between the two ends. The CDR3 is 15 amino acids. The protocol was immunoSEQ multiplex PCR, while the TCRdb copy is restricted to in-frame clones and leaves out a portion. This sample has 75,000 to 100,000 clones, with about 94% found just once. This TCR derives from a human donor in good health. Source material: T cells isolated from PBMCs. V usage is TRBV5-1 and J usage is TRBJ2-7, with D possibly TRBD1 on 5 matching bases. The CDR3 region is CASSLDRPVYDEQYF. The DNA for the CDR3 is TGCGCCAGCAGCTTGGACAGGCCGGTATACGACGAGCAGTACTTC.